This TCR beta chain was identified in a study of T-cell reconstitution after alpha-beta-depleted transplantation in children (dated by TCRdb to about 2016). The study in broad terms: T-cell immune reconstitution after TCRalphabeta/CD19-depleted allogeneic hematopoietic cell transplantation in children was quantitatively tracked in the study by means of TCR repertoire profiling.

For CDR1 and CDR2, the germline V gene lists SGHRS and YFSETQ. The CDR3 covers 17 residues, taking in both the cysteine and the phenylalanine. Of all the DNA, just the CDR3 is kept, 51 bases in frame from base 1. V was cut back by 0 bases and J by 0 bases, leaving a gap of 13 bases between them. The meaning of the sample's treatment or condition label: allogeneic hematopoietic cell transplantation with graft depleted of TCRalphabeta T cells and CD19 B cells. The transplant recipients were children given TCRalphabeta/CD19-depleted allogeneic hematopoietic cell grafts. Of note for this clonotype: What this receptor recognizes is not known. The input lacks base qualities; no much larger clone sits a single base away.

Library prep was done by PCR. The sequencing machine was an Illumina HiSeq 2500. Molecular barcoding was employed in the preparation of TCR libraries, with unique molecular identifiers being used to normalize TCRbeta repertoire quantification. TCRdb reran the public reads through fastp at Q25 and MiXCR, keeping productive beta chains. Every distinct CDR3 protein forms one entry, paired with its most common genes and DNA. The sample table records about 830,000 distinct CDR3 sequences; less than 20% of these occur just once. Of the sample, about 5% is held by the ten largest clones. On the study overall, not on this receptor specifically: About two months after transplant, the apparently early recovery of alphabetaT-cell counts reportedly depended on just several hundred clones that had expanded rapidly and came from non-depleted graft cells. In some patients, the high TCRbeta diversity seen at day 60 was put down to recipient T cells and intrathymic progenitors that had survived conditioning. Over the following months the frequencies of hyperexpanded clones went down, and after one year T-cell counts and TCRbeta diversity were mostly credited to newly produced T cells.

The specimen was PBMCs, mostly from graft donor cells, collected 360 days after TCRalphabeta/CD19-depleted stem cell transplant. Here the chain combines TRBV5-1 and TRBJ2-4; TRBD1 is a possible D gene, resting on 5 matching bases. This clonotype was obtained from a male patient under 18 who had a stem cell transplant for acute lymphoblastic leukemia, so the T cells may come from the graft donor. The CDR3 protein is CASSLDDRPLAKNIQYF. The nucleotide sequence is given as TGCGCCAGCAGCTTGGACGACAGACCACTAGCCAAAAACATTCAGTACTTC.